These 29 T cell receptor beta chains share one sample of origin, sequenced in a study of cytomegalovirus exposure and HLA in healthy donors. PCR was performed using 60 Vbeta and 13 Jbeta primers. Profiling relied on immunoSEQ multiplex PCR, and the TCRdb table lists in-frame clones only, not all of them. Reported are fewer than 150,000 clones; the ten largest clones contain under 3.5%. Sequences were obtained from PBMCs. The receptors were gathered from a man aged 35-49 years in good health and CMV-seronegative.

The chain is built from TRBV2 and TRBJ2-2, with D possibly being TRBD1 (5 bases). The V gene's germline CDR1 is SNHLY and CDR2 FYNNEI. The V end lost 6 bases, the J end lost 0 bases, and 8 bases lay between the germline ends. The CDR3 sequence is 14 residues long. The CDR3 DNA sequence: TGTGCCAGCAGGGGGCAACCGAACACCGGGGAGCTGTTTTTT. Its protein is CASRGQPNTGELFF.

The rearrangement joins TRBV2 to TRBJ1-5; no definite D call. The CDR3 runs to 13 residues. The V and J ends lost 7 bases and 7 bases respectively, with 14 bases between them. Germline assignment: CDR1 SNHLY and CDR2 FYNNEI. The CDR3 nucleotides are TGTGCCAGCAAGGGCCCAGGCGGGCAGCCCCAGCATTTT. It yields the protein CASKGPGGQPQHF.

The chain joins TRBV28 to TRBJ1-2, with a possible D match to TRBD1 (6 bases). The V end lost 5 bases, the J end lost 7 bases, and 14 bases lay between the germline ends. The CDR3 covers 13 residues. From germline, CDR1 is MDHEN and CDR2 SYDVKM. The CDR3 loop is CASSTRTVFGYTF. For the CDR3, the DNA is TGTGCCAGCAGTACCAGGACAGTGTTTGGCTACACCTTC.

The chain links TRBV11-1 to TRBJ2-2; TRBD2 matches at 10 bases. V shed 2 bases and J 4 bases; nucleotides not matched to a gene: 4. From germline, CDR1 is SGHAT and CDR2 FQDESV (reference sequence). The CDR3 spans 16 residues. The CDR3 DNA is TGTGCCAGCAGCTTATCCGAGCGGGGGGGCACCGGGGAGCTGTTTTTT. Encoded protein: CASSLSERGGTGELFF. Supplemented by reference TRBV11-1 and TRBJ2-2, the full variable domain reads EAEVAQSPRYKITEKSQAVAFWCDPISGHATLYWYRQILGQGPELLVQFQDESVVDDSQLPKDRFSAERLKGVDSTLKIQPAELGDSAMYLCASSLSERGGTGELFFGEGSRLTVL.

The V and J genes are TRBV28 and TRBJ1-5; 7 positions agree with TRBD1. After removal of 6 bases from V and 3 bases from J, the junction contained 5 bases not matched to a gene. CDR3 size: 14 residues. The germline gives CDR1 MDHEN, CDR2 SYDVKM. The CDR3 loop is CASRRGQPNQPQHF. CDR3 DNA: TGTGCCAGCAGGCGGGGACAGCCCAATCAGCCCCAGCATTTT.

V gene TRBV5-1 combines with J gene TRBJ2-7; no clear D. Per the germline V gene, CDR1 is SGHRS and CDR2 is YFSETQ. V was pared by 2 bases and J by 0 bases, with 6 bases between. This CDR3 has 13 amino acids. The CDR3 region is CASSFTTSYEQYF. The CDR3 DNA reads as TGCGCCAGCAGCTTCACTACCTCCTACGAGCAGTACTTC. The full variable domain, rest sourced from reference TRBV5-1 and TRBJ2-7, is KAGVTQTPRYLIKTRGQQVTLSCSPISGHRSVSWYQQTPGQGLQFLFEYFSETQRNKGNFPGRFSGRQFSNSRSEMNVSTLELGDSALYLCASSFTTSYEQYFGPGTRLTVT.

This chain links TRBV5-1 with TRBJ1-2, with D perhaps TRBD1 (5 bases). The CDR3 runs 15 residues. The V and J ends lost 4 bases and 7 bases respectively, with 20 bases between them. Germline lookup yields CDR1 SGHRS and CDR2 YFSETQ. CDR3 residues: CASSPGPGDYIGYTF. The CDR3 nucleotides read TGCGCCAGCAGCCCGGGGCCGGGGGACTACATTGGCTACACCTTC.

This chain connects TRBV2 to TRBJ2-1; D is perhaps TRBD2 (5 bases). The germline CDR1 and CDR2 sequences are SNHLY and FYNNEI. V shed 6 bases and J shed 7 bases, with 16 bases lying between them. The CDR3 extends over 14 amino acids. The chain's CDR3 is CASRFRETSNEQFF. As DNA, the CDR3 is TGTGCCAGCAGGTTTAGGGAGACTTCAAATGAGCAGTTCTTC. Filled out from reference TRBV2 and TRBJ2-1, the complete variable domain reads EPEVTQTPSHQVTQMGQEVILRCVPISNHLYFYWYRQILGQKVEFLVSFYNNEISEKSEIFDDQFSVERPDGSNFTLKIRSTKLEDSAMYFCASRFRETSNEQFFGPGTRLTVL.

The J gene is TRBJ2-7, the V gene TRBV6-1, with 9 bases that match TRBD1. This CDR3 contains 12 residues. Germline V gives CDR1 MNHNS, CDR2 SASEGT. DNA for the CDR3: TGTGCTTCGGGACAGGGTTTCTACGAGCAGTACTTC. Translated, it gives CASGQGFYEQYF.

The rearrangement joins TRBV5-5 to TRBJ2-7; TRBD1 matches at 9 bases. Germline CDR1 SGHKS, CDR2 YYEKEE (reference sequence). V lost 4 bases to trimming and J lost 4 bases; unmatched junction nucleotides: 6. CDR3 length: 14 amino acids. The CDR3 DNA is TGTGCCAGCAGCCCTCCGGGACAGGGTTACGAGCAGTACTTC. Protein sequence: CASSPPGQGYEQYF.

This sequence joins TRBV9 and TRBJ2-1; weak D call: TRBD2 (5 bases). Trimming took 0 bases from V and 8 from J, leaving 15 bases between them. The CDR3 contains 15 residues. Germline V gene lookup returns CDR1 SGDLS and CDR2 YYNGEE. This CDR3 is CASSVEAGLGDEQFF. CDR3 nucleotides: TGTGCCAGCAGCGTAGAGGCTGGACTCGGTGATGAGCAGTTCTTC.

V gene TRBV19 combines with J gene TRBJ1-3, with D uncertain. CDR1 and CDR2 (germline): LNHDA, SQIVND (reference sequence). Trimming cost V 4 bases and J 0 bases, with 7 bases left between them. The CDR3 runs to 14 residues. This CDR3 reads CASSRGSSGNTIYF. CDR3 sequence (DNA): TGTGCCAGTAGTAGAGGGAGCTCTGGAAACACCATATATTTT.

The chain employs TRBV7-2 and TRBJ2-2, with a possible D match to TRBD2 (7 bases). Between the trimmed V and J ends, which lost 7 bases and 1 base, there was a span of 10 bases. In germline, CDR1 is SGHTA, CDR2 FQGNSA. The length of the CDR3 is 14 residues. CDR3 amino acids: CASKGGRNTGELFF. DNA for the CDR3: TGTGCCAGCAAGGGGGGGCGGAACACCGGGGAGCTGTTTTTT.

The chain links TRBV7-2 to TRBJ2-4; the match to TRBD2 covers 8 bases. V was clipped by 4 bases and J by 5 bases; unmatched bases: 10. Germline lookup yields CDR1 SGHTA and CDR2 FQGNSA. CDR3 length equals 16 residues. The CDR3 nucleotides are TGTGCCAGCAGCTCGTCCGGGGGGGGGAAAGAAAACATTCAGTACTTC. This gives the protein CASSSSGGGKENIQYF.

The chain combines TRBV9 with TRBJ2-7; D not certain. The germline V and J ends were trimmed by 4 bases and 2 bases, with 13 bases remaining between them. Germline CDR1 SGDLS, CDR2 YYNGEE. The CDR3 has 14 amino acids. CDR3 sequence (DNA): TGTGCCAGCAGCCCCCCGACAAATACCTACGAGCAGTACTTC. Amino acid sequence: CASSPPTNTYEQYF.

The chain couples TRBV9 to TRBJ1-4, with 7 bases that match TRBD1. V dropped 4 bases and J dropped 3; count of bases not matched to a gene: 9. The CDR3 spans 16 residues. Germline CDR1 reads SGDLS; CDR2 reads YYNGEE. The CDR3 loop reads CASSPGGYAANEKLFF. The CDR3 DNA is TGTGCCAGCAGCCCAGGGGGTTATGCAGCTAATGAAAAACTGTTTTTT.

The genes are TRBV29-1 and TRBJ1-2; 7 bases are shared with TRBD1. The CDR3 extends over 12 amino acids. J lost 5 bases, V lost 4 bases, and 4 bases had no gene match. The germline CDR1 and CDR2 sequences are SQVTM and ANQGSEA. The CDR3 coding sequence is TGCAGCGTTGTAAACAGGGGTTATGGCTACACCTTC. This translates into CSVVNRGYGYTF.

V gene TRBV6-5 combines with J gene TRBJ2-6, with 7 nucleotides matching TRBD1. CDR3 length: 14 residues. Germline V gene sequence: CDR1 MNHEY, CDR2 SVGAGI. V shed 9 bases, J shed 2 bases, and the junction held 4 bases outside the gene matches. CDR3 DNA sequence: TGTGCCAGTAACAGGGGCCCTGGGGCCAACGTCCTGACTTTC. Its protein is CASNRGPGANVLTF.

CDR3 amino acids: CSVDGTGSTDTQYF. CDR3 DNA sequence: TGCAGCGTTGACGGAACGGGGAGCACAGATACGCAGTATTTT. The chain has TRBV29-1 and TRBJ2-3; maybe TRBD2 (5 bases). The CDR3 has 14 amino acids. Trimming shortened V by 3 bases and J by 0 bases, and 10 bases separated the two germline ends. CDR1 is SQVTM and CDR2 is ANQGSEA in the germline V gene.

The V gene is TRBV7-8, the J gene TRBJ1-6; 7 nucleotides align to TRBD1. Losses at the gene ends were 5 bases for V and 5 bases for J; bases not matched to a gene: 12. Germline lookup yields CDR1 SGHVS and CDR2 FQNEAQ. The CDR3 extends over 17 amino acids. The CDR3 DNA reads TGTGCCAGCAGCCCCCGGGACAGCTCCCAGCATAATTCACCCCTCCACTTT. As protein: CASSPRDSSQHNSPLHF.

CDR3 bases: TGTGCCATCGGGACTGCCGATACCTACGAGCAGTACTTC. Its protein product is CAIGTADTYEQYF. The rearrangement uses TRBV10-3 and TRBJ2-7, with a tentative D call TRBD2 (6 bases). V gave up 8 bases and J gave up 2 bases, with 13 bases separating them. The CDR3 is made up of 13 amino acids. Germline lookup yields CDR1 ENHRY and CDR2 SYGVKD.

The V and J genes are TRBV7-3 and TRBJ2-5; 14 bases align to TRBD2. V was pared by 2 bases and J by 5 bases, with 4 bases of the junction left unmatched. Germline V CDR1 and CDR2: SGHTA, FQGTGA. The CDR3 is 16 amino acids. CDR3 amino acids: CASSLGLAGGTETQYF. The DNA of the CDR3 is TGTGCCAGCAGCTTAGGACTAGCGGGGGGTACGGAGACCCAGTACTTC.

The J gene is TRBJ1-5, the V gene TRBV19, with D maybe TRBD1 (6 bases). The V gene lost 5 bases and the J gene lost 7 bases, with 12 bases spanning the gap. This CDR3 spans 13 amino acids. CDR1 and CDR2 (germline): LNHDA, SQIVND (reference sequence). For the CDR3, the DNA is TGTGCCAGTAGTGCGGACAGAAGACAGCCCCAGCATTTT. The encoded protein is CASSADRRQPQHF. Together with reference TRBV19 and TRBJ1-5, the CDR3 gives the full variable domain: DGGITQSPKYLFRKEGQNVTLSCEQNLNHDAMYWYRQDPGQGLRLIYYSQIVNDFQKGDIAEGYSVSREKKESFPLTVTSAQKNPTAFYLCASSADRRQPQHFGDGTRLSIL.

This chain joins TRBV5-1 and TRBJ2-1; 7 positions agree with TRBD2. V lost 4 bases to trimming and J lost 8 bases; unmatched junction nucleotides: 6. This CDR3 spans 13 amino acids. CDR1 and CDR2 from the germline V gene are SGHRS and YFSETQ. The chain's CDR3 is CASSPSRGDEQFF. DNA for the CDR3: TGCGCCAGCAGCCCAAGCCGGGGGGATGAGCAGTTCTTC.

This sequence joins TRBV7-3 and TRBJ1-6; 9 bases agree with TRBD1. From germline, CDR1 is SGHTA and CDR2 FQGTGA. This CDR3 region has 13 residues. The junction had 5 bases not matched to a gene; V was cut back by 5 bases and J by 12 bases. The CDR3 region is CASSPRTGEPLHF. As DNA, the CDR3 is TGTGCCAGCAGCCCGAGGACAGGGGAACCCCTCCACTTT. Together with reference TRBV7-3 and TRBJ1-6, the CDR3 gives the full variable domain: GAGVSQTPSNKVTEKGKYVELRCDPISGHTALYWYRQSLGQGPEFLIYFQGTGAADDSGLPNDRFFAVRPEGSVSTLKIQRTERGDSAVYLCASSPRTGEPLHFGNGTRLTVT.

The chain links TRBV6-4 to TRBJ1-1; tentatively, D is TRBD1 (5 bases). CDR1 and CDR2 from the germline V gene are MRHNA and SNTAGT. The V end was cut by 6 bases, the J end by 2 bases, with 10 bases between. This CDR3 is 13 amino acids long. The CDR3 DNA follows: TGTGCCAGCAGCCGACAGTTCAACACTGAAGCTTTCTTT. Its protein is CASSRQFNTEAFF.

This sequence joins TRBV25-1 and TRBJ1-1; no clear D. The length of the CDR3 is 16 residues. In germline, CDR1 is MGHDK, CDR2 SYGVNS. Trimming took 3 bases from V and 0 from J, leaving 14 bases between them. CDR3 sequence (DNA): TGTGCCAGCAGTGATTATTCAAGACTGATGAACACTGAAGCTTTCTTT. Its translation is CASSDYSRLMNTEAFF.

Here the CDR3 DNA reads TGTGCCAGCAGACAGGACAGTTCAACCGGGGAGCTGTTTTTT. Protein: CASRQDSSTGELFF. The chain has TRBV5-5 and TRBJ2-2; possibly TRBD1 for D (6 bases). This CDR3 comprises 14 residues. V was shortened by 5 bases and J by 5 bases, with 13 bases between the two germline ends. Germline V lookup: CDR1 SGHKS, CDR2 YYEKEE (reference sequence).

The chain has TRBV7-2 and TRBJ2-5; 8 positions agree with TRBD2. In germline, CDR1 is SGHTA, CDR2 FQGNSA. V was clipped by 1 base and J by 4 bases; unmatched bases: 5. This CDR3 is built from 15 residues. CDR3 loop: CASSLETGGRETQYF. DNA of the CDR3: TGTGCCAGCAGCTTAGAAACGGGGGGGCGAGAGACCCAGTACTTC.